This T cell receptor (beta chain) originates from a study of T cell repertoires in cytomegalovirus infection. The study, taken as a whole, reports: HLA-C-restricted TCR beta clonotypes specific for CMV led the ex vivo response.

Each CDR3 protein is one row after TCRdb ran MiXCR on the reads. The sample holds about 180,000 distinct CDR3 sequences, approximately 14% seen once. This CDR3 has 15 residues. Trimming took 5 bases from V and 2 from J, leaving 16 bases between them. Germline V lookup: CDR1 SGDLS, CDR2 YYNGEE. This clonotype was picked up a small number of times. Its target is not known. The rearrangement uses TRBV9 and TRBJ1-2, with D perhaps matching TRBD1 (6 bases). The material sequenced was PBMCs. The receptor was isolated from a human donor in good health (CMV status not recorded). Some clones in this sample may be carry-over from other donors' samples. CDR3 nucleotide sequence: TGTGCCAGCAGTCGGGACACGTCTCCAAACTATGGCTACACCTTC. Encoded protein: CASSRDTSPNYGYTF.